This T cell receptor (beta chain) was sequenced during a study of shared clonotypes between healthy human individuals. As for the study in general: Per-donor plates numbered three CD4 naive, three CD4 memory, two CD8 naive and one CD8 memory.

TCRdb's table, derived via immunoSEQ multiplex PCR, lists solely in-frame clones and lacks some. The sample has around 2,000,000 clones; roughly 91% are singletons. The CDR3 covers 16 residues. CDR1 SGHAT and CDR2 FQNNGV come from the germline V gene. Between the trimmed V and J ends, which lost 1 base and 6 bases, there was a span of 16 bases. In the naive CD8 group, cells lacked CD45RO and were positively selected for CCR7, so terminally differentiated effector memory CD45RA+ cells were left out. The chain uses TRBV11-2 and TRBJ2-1; D may correspond to TRBD1 or TRBD2 (5 bases each). The sample taken for sequencing was naive CD8+ T cells from PBMCs. The receptor comes from a man aged 18-30 years in good health. Some clones in this sample may be carry-over from other donors' samples. CDR3 coding DNA: TGTGCCAGCAGCTTAGTCTTGGGGGAATTAGGCAATGAGCAGTTCTTC. Amino acids: CASSLVLGELGNEQFF.